These 32 T cell receptor beta chains were sequenced from one sample in a study of blood T cells in healthy people across ages. For the second PCR, which ran for about 6 to 12 cycles, a sample-barcoded 5' primer and a J-beta primer mix were used. TCRdb processed the 5' RACE reads anew with MiXCR; each CDR3 protein has one entry. The data show 630,000 or so distinct CDR3 sequences, less than 35% seen once. Sequenced sample: blood. The source is a woman of 80 years or more in good health.

This clonotype was counted many times. V and J are TRBV20-1 and TRBJ2-3; 9 bases fit TRBD2. The CDR3 extends over 14 amino acids. V trimming: 5 bases; J trimming: 2 bases; junction bases outside the gene matches: 5. Per the germline V gene, CDR1 is DFQATT and CDR2 is SNEGSKA (reference sequence). In DNA, the CDR3 is TGCAGTGCTTCTAGCGGGGACTACACAGATACGCAGTATTTT. Translated: CSASSGDYTDTQYF.

Only a few counts were recorded for this clonotype. This chain joins TRBV6-1 and TRBJ2-5; weak D call: TRBD1 (5 bases). Germline V gene data show CDR1 as MNHNS and CDR2 as SASEGT. The CDR3 totals 18 residues. The V end lost 1 base, the J end lost 4 bases, and 22 bases lay between the germline ends. The CDR3 is CASSEGFSGIPNPETQYF. In DNA form, the CDR3 reads TGTGCCAGCAGTGAAGGGTTTTCAGGGATCCCCAACCCAGAGACCCAGTACTTC.

This clonotype came up many times. The chain is built from TRBV20-1 and TRBJ1-6, with TRBD1 matching 10 bases. This CDR3 has 16 residues. Trimming removed 3 bases from V and 5 bases from J; junction bases left unmatched: 7. Germline CDR1 reads DFQATT; CDR2 reads SNEGSKA (reference sequence). The CDR3 sequence: CSARIGTGADNSPLHF. CDR3 nucleotides: TGCAGTGCTAGGATTGGGACAGGGGCAGATAATTCACCCCTCCACTTT.

Details on this clonotype: With a much larger clone just one base away, this may be a read error. The chain joins TRBV16 to TRBJ1-4, with D perhaps TRBD1 (5 bases). CDR3 length: 15 residues. Germline V gene sequence: CDR1 KGHSY, CDR2 FQNENV. CDR3 loop: CASRPGRATNEKRFF. In DNA form, the CDR3 reads TGTGCCAGCAGACCCGGCAGGGCAACTAATGAAAAACGGTTTTTT.

This clonotype was seen a single time. The DNA of the CDR3 is TGCAGTGCTAGAGAGGATACTAGCGGACAAGAGACCCAGTACTTC. This sequence encodes CSAREDTSGQETQYF. J is TRBJ2-5 and V is TRBV20-1, with 8 bases that match TRBD2. CDR3 length: 15 amino acids. CDR1 and CDR2 from the germline V gene are DFQATT and SNEGSKA (reference sequence). Trimming took 0 bases from V and 2 from J; bases not matched to a gene: 5.

For the CDR3, the DNA is TGTGCCAGCAGCCAAGGCGGGGGATCCGATGAGCAGTACTTC. It is translated as CASSQGGGSDEQYF. V is TRBV3-1 and J is TRBJ2-1, with 7 bases lining up with TRBD2. The end of the DNA fits TRBJ2-7 better, so the J call may be wrong. Germline CDR1 and CDR2: LGHDT and YNNKEL (reference sequence). The CDR3 extends over 14 amino acids.

V gene TRBV5-1 combines with J gene TRBJ2-3; maybe TRBD2 (5 bases). Trimming removed 3 bases from V and 7 bases from J, with 24 bases in between. The CDR3 contains 17 residues. Germline-derived CDR1 and CDR2 are SGHRS and YFSETQ. In DNA, the CDR3 is TGCGCCAGCAGCTCGCGGATCCTGGACTCTACATTGAATACGCAGTATTTT. This sequence encodes CASSSRILDSTLNTQYF.

At least ten counts were recorded for this clonotype. The J gene is TRBJ1-1, the V gene TRBV2; D might be TRBD1 (6 bases). V lost 7 bases, J lost 3 bases, and 9 bases lay in between. Germline V CDR1 and CDR2: SNHLY, FYNNEI. The CDR3 sequence is 12 residues long. CDR3 in amino acids: CASTGEYTEAFF. The DNA for the CDR3 is TGTGCCAGCACAGGGGAGTACACTGAAGCTTTCTTT.

CDR3 amino acids: CAGSPGAGIETQYF. CDR3 bases: TGTGCCGGGTCGCCAGGAGCGGGAATTGAGACCCAGTACTTC. V gene TRBV6-2 or TRBV6-3 combines with J gene TRBJ2-5, with 7 bases matching TRBD2. Trimming took 11 bases from V and 5 from J; bases not matched to a gene: 14. The CDR3 length is 14 residues. Looked up from germline, CDR1 is MNHEY and CDR2 is SVGEGT.

There are a few counts of this clonotype. The J gene is TRBJ2-2, the V gene TRBV5-4; a possible D gene is TRBD1 (6 bases). This CDR3 contains 14 residues. Deletions cut 5 bases from V and 4 bases from J, with 12 bases between. CDR1 is SGHNT, CDR2 YYREEE, per germline (reference sequence). The CDR3 sequence is CASRAGTSTGELFF. CDR3 DNA sequence: TGTGCCAGCAGGGCCGGGACATCCACCGGGGAGCTGTTTTTT.

This clonotype was seen only a few times. The gene calls are TRBV6-5 and TRBJ1-2, with TRBD1 as a possible D gene (6 bases). V lost 6 bases and J 5 bases, leaving 19 bases between the germline ends. Germline V gene lookup returns CDR1 MNHEY and CDR2 SVGAGI. The CDR3 contains 15 residues. CDR3 DNA sequence: TGTGCCAGCAGCTACACGGGGGGCTGGGAATATGGCTACACCTTC. The encoded protein is CASSYTGGWEYGYTF.

This clonotype was counted a few times. Being one base from a much bigger clone, this may be a read error. This sequence joins TRBV20-1 and TRBJ2-4; D assignment may be TRBD1 or TRBD2 (5 bases each). The J call may be in error: the DNA end matches TRBJ2-7 better. In germline, CDR1 is DFQATT, CDR2 SNEGSKA (reference sequence). This CDR3 is built from 15 residues. The CDR3 sequence is CSARVGGSGSREQYF. The CDR3 DNA reads TGCAGTGCTAGAGTCGGTGGCTCAGGGAGCCGCGAGCAGTACTTC.

In this sample, this clonotype turned up many times. This chain uses TRBV11-2 with TRBJ2-5, with 8 bases that match TRBD1. The CDR3 is made up of 17 amino acids. Germline V gives CDR1 SGHAT, CDR2 FQNNGV. V dropped 1 base and J dropped 0; count of bases not matched to a gene: 7. This CDR3 is CASSLVSGGRNQETQYF. The CDR3 nucleotides are TGTGCCAGCAGCTTAGTTTCAGGGGGCCGAAACCAAGAGACCCAGTACTTC.

The table lists this clonotype with a few counts. This rearrangement joins TRBV6-2 or TRBV6-3 to TRBJ1-1; 9 positions agree with TRBD1. V lost 1 base, J lost 6 bases, and 6 bases stayed unmatched. This CDR3 contains 15 residues. From germline, CDR1 is MNHEY and CDR2 SVGEGT. In nucleotides, the CDR3 is TGTGCCAGCAGTTACTTGGGGACAGGGACGGCTGAAGCTTTCTTT. It is translated as CASSYLGTGTAEAFF.

This clonotype was recorded many times. This sequence joins TRBV30 and TRBJ2-1; D gene ambiguous. This CDR3 region has 12 residues. CDR1 GTSNPN and CDR2 SVGIG come from the germline V gene (reference sequence). The V end lost 5 bases, the J end lost 5 bases, and 10 bases lay between the germline ends. CDR3 protein: CAWSSPNNEQFF. Written as DNA, the CDR3 is TGTGCCTGGTCCAGCCCTAACAATGAGCAGTTCTTC. Complete variable domain (other parts from reference TRBV30 and TRBJ2-1): SQTIHQWPATLVQPVGSPLSLECTVEGTSNPNLYWYRQAAGRGLQLLFYSVGIGQISSEVPQNLSASRPQDRQFILSSKKLLLSDSGFYLCAWSSPNNEQFFGPGTRLTVL.

The rearrangement links TRBV10-3 to TRBJ1-6; D not resolved. This CDR3 has 15 residues. Trimming took 1 base from V and 9 from J, leaving 13 bases between them. CDR1 is ENHRY, CDR2 SYGVKD, per germline. CDR3 sequence (DNA): TGTGCCATCAGTGAGTATGCAGGATCGAGTTCACCCCTCCACTTT. It encodes CAISEYAGSSSPLHF.

This clonotype has a count of ten or more. The CDR3 coding sequence is TGTGCCAGCAGCCGGGGACAGTACTATGGCTACACCTTC. Translation gives CASSRGQYYGYTF. The chain has TRBV6-2 or TRBV6-3 and TRBJ1-2, with 7 positions matching TRBD1. This CDR3 comprises 13 residues. V was clipped by 6 bases and J by 3 bases; unmatched bases: 4. The V gene's germline CDR1 is MNHEY and CDR2 SVGEGT.

This clonotype has ten or more counts. The chain employs TRBV5-6 and TRBJ1-2; D gene ambiguous. Germline CDR1 reads SGHDT; CDR2 reads YYEEEE. V was cut by 4 bases and J by 1 base, with 11 bases left in between. The CDR3 has 14 amino acids. CDR3 sequence: CASSPSLINYGYTF. The CDR3, as DNA: TGTGCCAGCAGCCCCTCCCTAATTAACTATGGCTACACCTTC.

There are many counts of this clonotype. The J gene is TRBJ2-3, the V gene TRBV6-5; D tentatively fits TRBD1 or TRBD2 (5 bases each). The germline V gene encodes CDR1 MNHEY and CDR2 SVGAGI. This CDR3 has 16 amino acids. Trimming stripped 3 bases from V and 1 base from J, with 14 bases between. CDR3: CASSYRGVSGTDTQYF. CDR3 bases: TGTGCCAGCAGTTATCGAGGGGTTTCAGGCACAGATACGCAGTATTTT.

On this clonotype: This could be a read error, since a much larger clone is one nucleotide away. The chain is built from TRBV6-2 or TRBV6-3 and TRBJ2-1; 15 bases align to TRBD2. The J call may be incorrect, as the DNA end agrees better with TRBJ2-7. CDR3 length: 17 amino acids. CDR1 is MNHEY and CDR2 is SVGEGT in the germline V gene. This CDR3 is CASSQGLAGGSYNEQYF. CDR3 in DNA: TGTGCCAGCAGCCAGGGACTAGCGGGGGGATCCTACAATGAGCAGTACTTC.

The V gene is TRBV18, the J gene TRBJ2-7, with D possibly called TRBD1 or TRBD2 (5 bases each). The CDR3 consists of 15 residues. Trimming shortened V by 6 bases and J by 0 bases, and 15 bases separated the two germline ends. CDR1 is KGHSH and CDR2 is LQKENI in the germline V gene. In DNA form, the CDR3 reads TGTGCCAGCTCCCCCGAGAGGGGCAACTCCTACGAGCAGTACTTC. Translation gives CASSPERGNSYEQYF.

This chain links TRBV6-1 with TRBJ1-1, with a tentative D call TRBD1 (5 bases). The ends were cut back, 5 bases at V and 7 bases at J, with 14 bases in the middle. The CDR3 has 13 amino acids. The germline CDR1 and CDR2 sequences are MNHNS and SASEGT. The CDR3 reads CASSKGTASEAFF. CDR3 bases: TGTGCCAGCAGTAAAGGGACGGCAAGTGAAGCTTTCTTT.

In this sample, this clonotype turned up a few times. The rearrangement joins TRBV7-2 to TRBJ2-4; no clear D gene. Germline V CDR1 and CDR2: SGHTA, FQGNSA. Trimming left V 3 bases short and J 13 bases short, with 16 bases between. The CDR3 covers 13 residues. The CDR3 sequence: CASSFDGRNEQYF. CDR3 nucleotide sequence: TGTGCCAGCAGCTTTGACGGGCGGAATGAGCAGTACTTC.

The chain combines TRBV18 with TRBJ1-5; 10 bases match TRBD1. CDR1 KGHSH and CDR2 LQKENI come from the germline V gene. The V segment lost 4 bases and the J segment 2 bases; nucleotides outside the gene matches: 5. The CDR3 loop spans 16 amino acids. In nucleotides, the CDR3 is TGTGCCAGCTCACGTAGCGGGACAGGGGGCAATCAGCCCCAGCATTTT. Translated, it gives CASSRSGTGGNQPQHF.

The chain joins TRBV28 to TRBJ1-1; maybe TRBD1 (5 bases). This CDR3 has 13 residues. Deletions cut 7 bases from V and 6 bases from J, with 15 bases between. Germline V CDR1 and CDR2: MDHEN, SYDVKM. CDR3 coding DNA: TGTGCCAGCACCGAGGGGAGCAAATCTGAAGCTTTCTTT. Translation gives CASTEGSKSEAFF.

This clonotype showed up many times. The V call is TRBV13, the J call TRBJ1-6; 7 nucleotides agree with TRBD1. The trim removed 6 bases at V and 6 bases at J, leaving 11 bases unmatched. Germline CDR1 PRHDT, CDR2 FYEKMQ (reference sequence). The CDR3 spans 16 residues. For the CDR3, the DNA is TGTGCCAGCAGTCAGCGACAGGGACGGATTAATTCACCCCTCCACTTT. Translation gives CASSQRQGRINSPLHF. Supplemented by reference TRBV13 and TRBJ1-6, the full variable domain reads AAGVIQSPRHLIKEKRETATLKCYPIPRHDTVYWYQQGPGQDPQFLISFYEKMQSDKGSIPDRFSAQQFSDYHSELNMSSLELGDSALYFCASSQRQGRINSPLHFGNGTRLTVT.

This clonotype was observed at least ten times. V is TRBV5-1 and J is TRBJ2-7, with TRBD2 as a possible D gene (6 bases). The germline V gene encodes CDR1 SGHRS and CDR2 YFSETQ. With 4 bases removed from V and 2 bases from J, the gap between germline ends came to 16 bases. This CDR3 is 15 amino acids long. The CDR3 DNA reads TGCGCCAGCAGCAGAACCGGGGGTGGAACCTACGAGCAGTACTTC. Amino acid sequence: CASSRTGGGTYEQYF.

This clonotype was picked up a small number of times. This chain connects TRBV20-1 to TRBJ2-7; 8 bases fit TRBD1. The length of the CDR3 is 14 residues. Germline loops: CDR1 DFQATT, CDR2 SNEGSKA (reference sequence). The V and J ends lost 3 bases and 6 bases, in that order; junction bases with no gene match: 10. The CDR3 DNA sequence: TGCAGTGCTAGCCTGACCGGGACAGGAGGCGAGCAGTACTTC. As protein: CSASLTGTGGEQYF.

The sample holds many counts of this clonotype. This rearrangement joins TRBV9 to TRBJ1-2, with 7 bases lining up with TRBD1. The CDR3 is 14 residues long. Germline CDR1 and CDR2: SGDLS and YYNGEE. J was trimmed by 4 bases and V by 4 bases; bases with no gene match: 7. CDR3 coding DNA: TGTGCCAGCAGCCAAGGGGGCGCAGGCTATGGCTACACCTTC. Translating gives CASSQGGAGYGYTF.

Of note for this clonotype: Just one base apart from a much larger clone, this may be a read error. The chain combines TRBV7-2 with TRBJ2-5; 12 bases align to TRBD1. CDR1 is SGHTA, CDR2 FQGNSA, per germline. V trimming: 1 base; J trimming: 11 bases; junction bases outside the gene matches: 11. The CDR3 has 16 residues. The DNA of the CDR3 is TGTGCCAGCAGCTTAGGGGGACAGGGGGCGAAGAGTGAGCAGTACTTC. Protein sequence: CASSLGGQGAKSEQYF.

There are a few counts of this clonotype. It may be a read error: a sequence one base away is much more abundant. The chain is built from TRBV6-5 and TRBJ1-2, with 7 positions matching TRBD1. Germline trimming cut 6 bases from V and 4 bases from J; bases unmatched to any gene: 5. This CDR3 contains 13 residues. Looked up from germline, CDR1 is MNHEY and CDR2 is SVGAGI. The CDR3 protein is CASRRDSRYGYTF. CDR3 coding DNA: TGTGCCAGCAGGAGGGACAGCCGCTATGGCTACACCTTC.

This clonotype was observed at least ten times. V is TRBV30 and J is TRBJ1-6, with 11 bases fitting TRBD1. V was pared by 3 bases and J by 8 bases, with 6 bases of the junction left unmatched. CDR1 is GTSNPN, CDR2 SVGIG, per germline (reference sequence). The CDR3 is made up of 15 amino acids. CDR3 loop: CAWSDGTGGYSPLHF. The CDR3 nucleotides are TGTGCCTGGAGCGACGGGACAGGGGGTTATTCACCCCTCCACTTT.